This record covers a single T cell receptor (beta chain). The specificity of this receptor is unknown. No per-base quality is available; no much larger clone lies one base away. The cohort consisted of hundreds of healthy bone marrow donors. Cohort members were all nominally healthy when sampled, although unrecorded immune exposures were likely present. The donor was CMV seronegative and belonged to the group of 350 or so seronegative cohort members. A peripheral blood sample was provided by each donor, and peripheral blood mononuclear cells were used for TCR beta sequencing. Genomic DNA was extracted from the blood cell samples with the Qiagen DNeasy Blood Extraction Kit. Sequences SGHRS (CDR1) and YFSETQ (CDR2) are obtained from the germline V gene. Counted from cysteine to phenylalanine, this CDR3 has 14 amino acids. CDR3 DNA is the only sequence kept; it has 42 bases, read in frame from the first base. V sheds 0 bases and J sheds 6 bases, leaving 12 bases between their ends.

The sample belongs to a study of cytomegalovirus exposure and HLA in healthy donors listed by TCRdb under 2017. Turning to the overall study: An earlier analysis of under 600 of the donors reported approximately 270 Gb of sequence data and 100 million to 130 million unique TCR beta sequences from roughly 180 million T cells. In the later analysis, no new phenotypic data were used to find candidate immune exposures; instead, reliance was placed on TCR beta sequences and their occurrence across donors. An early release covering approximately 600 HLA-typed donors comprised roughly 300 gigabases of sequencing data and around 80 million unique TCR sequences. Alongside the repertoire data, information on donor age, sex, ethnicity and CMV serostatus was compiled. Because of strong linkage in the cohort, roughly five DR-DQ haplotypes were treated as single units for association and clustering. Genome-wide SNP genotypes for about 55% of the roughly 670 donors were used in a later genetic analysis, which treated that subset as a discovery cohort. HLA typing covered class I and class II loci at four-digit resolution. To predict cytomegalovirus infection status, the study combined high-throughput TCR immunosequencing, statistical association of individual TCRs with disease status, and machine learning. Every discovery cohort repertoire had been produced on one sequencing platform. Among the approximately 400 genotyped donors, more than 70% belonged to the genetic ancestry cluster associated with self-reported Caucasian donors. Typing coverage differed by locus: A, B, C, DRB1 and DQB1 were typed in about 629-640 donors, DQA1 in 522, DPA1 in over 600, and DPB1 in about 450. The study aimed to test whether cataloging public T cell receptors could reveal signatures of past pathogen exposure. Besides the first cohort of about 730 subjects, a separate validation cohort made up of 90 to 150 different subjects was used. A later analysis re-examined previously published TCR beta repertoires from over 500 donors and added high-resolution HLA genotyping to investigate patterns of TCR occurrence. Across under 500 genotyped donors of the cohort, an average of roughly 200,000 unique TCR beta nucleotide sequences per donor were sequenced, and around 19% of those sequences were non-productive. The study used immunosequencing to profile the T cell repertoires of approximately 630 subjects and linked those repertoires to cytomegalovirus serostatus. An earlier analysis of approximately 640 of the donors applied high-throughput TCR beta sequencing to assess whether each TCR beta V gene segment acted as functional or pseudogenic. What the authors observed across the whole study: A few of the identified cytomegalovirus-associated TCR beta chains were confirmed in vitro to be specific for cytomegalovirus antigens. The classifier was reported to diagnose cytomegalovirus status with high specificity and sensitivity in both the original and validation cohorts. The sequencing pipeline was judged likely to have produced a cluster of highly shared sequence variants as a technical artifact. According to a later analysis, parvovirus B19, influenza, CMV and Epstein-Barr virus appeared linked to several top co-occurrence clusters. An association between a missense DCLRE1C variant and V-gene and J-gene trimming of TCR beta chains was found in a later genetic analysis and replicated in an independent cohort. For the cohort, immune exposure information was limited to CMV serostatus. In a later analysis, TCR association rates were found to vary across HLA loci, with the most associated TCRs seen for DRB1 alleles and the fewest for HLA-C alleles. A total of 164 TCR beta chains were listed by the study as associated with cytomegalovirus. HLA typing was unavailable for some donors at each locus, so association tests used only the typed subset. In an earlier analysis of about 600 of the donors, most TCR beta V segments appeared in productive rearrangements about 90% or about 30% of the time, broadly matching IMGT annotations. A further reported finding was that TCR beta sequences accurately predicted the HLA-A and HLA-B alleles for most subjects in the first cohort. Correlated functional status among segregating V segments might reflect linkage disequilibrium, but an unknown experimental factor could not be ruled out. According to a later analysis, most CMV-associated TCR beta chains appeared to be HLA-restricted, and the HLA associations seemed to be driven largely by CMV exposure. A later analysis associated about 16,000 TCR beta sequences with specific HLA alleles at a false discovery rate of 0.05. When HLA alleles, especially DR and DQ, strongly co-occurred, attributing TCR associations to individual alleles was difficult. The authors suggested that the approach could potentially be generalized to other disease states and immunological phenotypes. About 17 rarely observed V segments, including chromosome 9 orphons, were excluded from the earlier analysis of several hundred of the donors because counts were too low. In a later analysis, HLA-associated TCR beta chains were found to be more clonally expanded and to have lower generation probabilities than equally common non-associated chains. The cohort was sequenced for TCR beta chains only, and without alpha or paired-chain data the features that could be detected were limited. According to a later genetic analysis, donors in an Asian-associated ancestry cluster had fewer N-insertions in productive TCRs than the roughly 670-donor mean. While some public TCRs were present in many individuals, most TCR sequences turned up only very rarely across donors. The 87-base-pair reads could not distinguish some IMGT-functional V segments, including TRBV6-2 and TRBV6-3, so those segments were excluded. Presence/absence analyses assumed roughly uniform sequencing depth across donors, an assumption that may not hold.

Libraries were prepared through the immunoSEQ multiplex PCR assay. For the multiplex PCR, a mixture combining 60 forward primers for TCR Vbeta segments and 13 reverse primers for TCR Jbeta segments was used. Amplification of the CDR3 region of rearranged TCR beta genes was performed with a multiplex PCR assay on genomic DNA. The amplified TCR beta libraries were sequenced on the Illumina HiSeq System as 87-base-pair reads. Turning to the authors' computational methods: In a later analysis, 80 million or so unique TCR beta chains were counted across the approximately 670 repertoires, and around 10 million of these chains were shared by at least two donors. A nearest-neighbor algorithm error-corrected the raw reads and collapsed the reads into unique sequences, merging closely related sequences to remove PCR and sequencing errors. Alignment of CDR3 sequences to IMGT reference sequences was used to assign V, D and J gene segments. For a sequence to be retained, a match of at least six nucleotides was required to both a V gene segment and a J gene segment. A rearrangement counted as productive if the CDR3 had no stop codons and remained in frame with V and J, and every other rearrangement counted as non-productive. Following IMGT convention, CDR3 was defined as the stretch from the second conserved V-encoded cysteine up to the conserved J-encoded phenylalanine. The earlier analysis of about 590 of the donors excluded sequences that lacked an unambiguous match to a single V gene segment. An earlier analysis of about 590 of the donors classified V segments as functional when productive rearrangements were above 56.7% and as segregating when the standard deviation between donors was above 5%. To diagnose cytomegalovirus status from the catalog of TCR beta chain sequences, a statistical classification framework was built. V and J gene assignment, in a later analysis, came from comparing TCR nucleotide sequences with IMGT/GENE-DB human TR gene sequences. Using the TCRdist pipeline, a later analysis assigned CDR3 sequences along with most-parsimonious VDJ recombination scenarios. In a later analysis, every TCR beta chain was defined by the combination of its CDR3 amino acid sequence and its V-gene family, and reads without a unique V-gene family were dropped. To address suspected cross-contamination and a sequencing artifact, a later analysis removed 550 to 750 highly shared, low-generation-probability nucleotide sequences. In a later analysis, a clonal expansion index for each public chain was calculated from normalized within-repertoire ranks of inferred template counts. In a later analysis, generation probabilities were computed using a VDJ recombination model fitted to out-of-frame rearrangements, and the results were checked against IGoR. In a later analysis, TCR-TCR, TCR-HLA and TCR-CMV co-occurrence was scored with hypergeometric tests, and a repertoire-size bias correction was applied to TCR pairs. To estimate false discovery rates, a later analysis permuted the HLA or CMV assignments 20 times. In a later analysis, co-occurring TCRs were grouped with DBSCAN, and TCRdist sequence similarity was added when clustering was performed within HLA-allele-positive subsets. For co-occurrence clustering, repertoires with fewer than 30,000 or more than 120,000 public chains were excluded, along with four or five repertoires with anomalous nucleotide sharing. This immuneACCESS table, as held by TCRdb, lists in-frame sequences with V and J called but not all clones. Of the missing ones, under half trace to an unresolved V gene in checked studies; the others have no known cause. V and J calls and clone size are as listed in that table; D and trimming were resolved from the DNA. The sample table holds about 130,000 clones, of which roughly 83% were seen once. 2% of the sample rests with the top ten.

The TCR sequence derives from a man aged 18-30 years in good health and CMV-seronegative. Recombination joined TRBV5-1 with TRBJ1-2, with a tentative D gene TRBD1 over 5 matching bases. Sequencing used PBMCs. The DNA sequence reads TGCGCCAGCAGCTTGGATCAGGGAAGCGATGGCTACACCTTC. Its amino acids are CASSLDQGSDGYTF.